Below, 4 T cell receptor beta chains from the same sample are listed, as sequenced in a study of blood T cell repertoires in COVID-19. Libraries were prepared by immunoSEQ multiplex PCR; TCRdb keeps only in-frame clonotypes and omits some of them. The sample consists of about 150,000 clones, 80% to 85% of them appearing once. Sample: PBMCs or T cells enriched from blood (not recorded which). The source of these receptors is a man between 65 and 85 years old who had been exposed to COVID-19.

This rearrangement joins TRBV20-1 to TRBJ1-5; D call uncertain. The CDR3 loop spans 11 amino acids. CDR1 DFQATT and CDR2 SNEGSKA come from the germline V gene (reference sequence). V dropped 6 bases and J dropped 9 bases, with 12 bases sitting between them. The CDR3 DNA reads as TGCAGTGCCCAAGATGGCGGGCCCCAGCATTTT. This gives the protein CSAQDGGPQHF.

The rearrangement joins TRBV7-2 to TRBJ1-5; possibly TRBD1 for D (6 bases). The CDR3 runs to 14 residues. Germline-derived CDR1 and CDR2 are SGHTA and FQGNSA. V was cut by 5 bases and J by 6 bases, with 14 bases left in between. This chain's CDR3 is CASSEGGAGQPQHF. The CDR3 region has the DNA TGTGCCAGCAGCGAGGGGGGGGCCGGTCAGCCCCAGCATTTT.

This clone was picked up one time. The rearrangement joins TRBV27 to TRBJ1-1, with TRBD1 matching over 11 bases. The J segment lost 3 bases and the V segment lost 2 bases, leaving 2 bases of the junction unmatched. In germline, CDR1 is MNHEY, CDR2 SMNVEV (reference sequence). The CDR3 is 15 residues long. The CDR3 sequence: CASSLGTGGDTEAFF. In DNA, the CDR3 is TGTGCCAGCAGTTTAGGGACAGGGGGGGACACTGAAGCTTTCTTT.

V and J are TRBV3-1 (or the pseudogene TRBV3-2) and TRBJ2-1, with 7 bases fitting TRBD2. The germline gives CDR1 LGHDT, CDR2 YNNKEL (reference sequence). The CDR3 has 15 residues. Trimming took 8 bases from V and 8 from J; bases not matched to a gene: 15. The CDR3 is CASLGSVGGRDEQFF. For the CDR3, the DNA is TGTGCCAGCCTCGGGAGCGTGGGAGGGCGGGATGAGCAGTTCTTC.